Described below is a single TCR beta chain sequence and its context. Its antigen is not known. Time point here: newly diagnosed, previously untreated cHL patient sample. These data come from a study of PD-1 blockade in classical Hodgkin lymphoma. Study results and limitations: Factors driving the repertoire differences, possibly disease activity or prior therapy, remain undefined. Relapsed/refractory patients reportedly had the lowest baseline TCR diversity, below newly diagnosed patients, who were below healthy donors.

This table comes from immunoSEQ multiplex PCR, and its TCRdb copy is limited to in-frame clones, with some not included. This sample has 45,000 to 60,000 clones, with just over 90% found just once. Source material: peripheral blood mononuclear cells (PBMCs). This receptor was identified in a human donor with classical Hodgkin lymphoma.

The DNA of the CDR3 is TGCGCCAGCAGCTTGCAGGGGGCAGCGTACGAGCAGTACTTC. Protein: CASSLQGAAYEQYF. V and J are TRBV5-1 and TRBJ2-7; 8 bases are shared with TRBD1. The CDR3 consists of 14 residues. CDR1 is SGHRS and CDR2 is YFSETQ in the germline V gene. With 1 base clipped from V and 4 bases from J, the junction kept 4 bases outside the gene matches. Full variable domain (rest looked up from reference TRBV5-1 and TRBJ2-7): KAGVTQTPRYLIKTRGQQVTLSCSPISGHRSVSWYQQTPGQGLQFLFEYFSETQRNKGNFPGRFSGRQFSNSRSEMNVSTLELGDSALYLCASSLQGAAYEQYFGPGTRLTVT.